This TCR beta chain was recovered during a study of CD8 T cells in ankylosing spondylitis. Trimming at V came to 2 bases and at J to 7 bases, leaving 7 bases not matched to a gene. The CDR3 runs 15 residues. The germline V gene has CDR1 SGHAT and CDR2 FQNNGV. Study-level results: The study identified a TCR beta motif of roughly eight highly homologous variants that appeared characteristic of ankylosing spondylitis blood. The authors reported significant enrichment of disease-linked clones in matched ankylosing spondylitis synovial fluid.

As for this clonotype: Its antigen is not identified.

Quantitative 5'-RACE with molecular barcodes produced the TCR beta libraries. From the 5' RACE reads, TCRdb called clonotypes with MiXCR, one entry per CDR3 protein. This sample yields some 240,000 distinct CDR3 sequences, of which over 15% are seen a single time; around a third belongs to the top ten. V gene TRBV11-2 combines with J gene TRBJ2-2; 7 positions agree with TRBD2. The sequencing sample was made of blood, either unsorted or a sorted T cell fraction (not recorded which). This sequence originates from a male donor with ankylosing spondylitis or in good health (not recorded which). The CDR3 reads CASSLMGGNGGELFF. For the CDR3, the DNA is TGTGCCAGCAGCTTAATGGGGGGGAACGGCGGGGAGCTGTTTTTT.